This TCR beta chain is from a study of blood T cell repertoires in COVID-19. This CDR3 region has 13 residues. V lost 2 bases to trimming and J lost 5 bases, with 6 bases between them. Germline CDR1 ENHRY, CDR2 SYGVKD. Clones were sequenced by immunoSEQ multiplex PCR, and TCRdb holds only the in-frame ones, with some missing. The sample consists of about 220,000 clones, around 81% of them appearing once. The sequencing sample was made of peripheral blood. This chain uses TRBV10-3 with TRBJ2-2; a weak D match, TRBD1 (5 bases). The clonotype was recovered from a woman aged 65 to 85 with acute or convalescent COVID-19. The CDR3 nucleotides are TGTGCCATCAGTGAGCAGGGAACCGGGGAGCTGTTTTTT. It yields the protein CAISEQGTGELFF.